This is a list of T cell receptor beta chains from one sample in a study of T cells after somatic rescue of genetic block. The protocol was immunoSEQ multiplex PCR, while the TCRdb copy is restricted to in-frame clones and leaves out a portion. The sample lists some 70,000 clones; approximately 91% were seen once. Source material: peripheral blood mononuclear cells (PBMCs). These TCRs come from a man aged 30 to 39. Both conserved end residues are part of each CDR3. Each record gives: CDR3 protein, CDR3 DNA, V gene, clone size, D gene, J gene. D genes are given only for firm matches. Clone size, where shown, is once, few, many, or a class for clones that have expanded.

CARKGEHNTEAFF,TGTGCTCGGAAGGGGGAGCATAACACTGAAGCTTTCTTT,TRBV30,NA,NA,TRBJ1-1
CASRAGTTYEQYF,TGTGCCAGCAGAGCCGGGACAACCTACGAGCAGTACTTC,TRBV27,NA,NA,TRBJ2-7
CASSDYTGELFF,TGTGCCAGCAGTGACTACACCGGGGAGCTGTTTTTT,TRBV6-4,NA,NA,TRBJ2-2
CASSLEFTGGTEAFF,TGTGCCAGCAGCTTAGAGTTTACAGGGGGCACTGAAGCTTTCTTT,TRBV11-2,NA,TRBD1,TRBJ1-1
CASSGGTGDNEQFF,TGTGCCAGCAGTGGAGGGACAGGAGACAATGAGCAGTTCTTC,TRBV25-1,NA,TRBD1,TRBJ2-1
CSVQSPRSGANVLTF,TGCAGCGTTCAAAGCCCTCGGTCTGGGGCCAACGTCCTGACTTTC,TRBV29-1,NA,NA,TRBJ2-6
CASSAGTGPNIQYF,TGTGCCAGCAGCGCAGGGACTGGACCAAACATTCAGTACTTC,TRBV9,few,NA,TRBJ2-4
CASSILGGLPYEQYF,TGTGCCAGTAGTATATTAGGGGGGCTCCCCTACGAGCAGTACTTC,TRBV19,NA,NA,TRBJ2-7
CASSYKSLNTGELFF,TGTGCCAGCAGCTACAAGAGCTTAAACACCGGGGAGCTGTTTTTT,TRBV11-3,NA,NA,TRBJ2-2
CASSLDSGGYGYTF,TGTGCCAGTAGTCTGGACTCGGGGGGCTATGGCTACACCTTC,TRBV19,NA,NA,TRBJ1-2
CASSSAGADYNEQFF,TGTGCCAGCAGCTCCGCGGGGGCTGACTACAATGAGCAGTTCTTC,TRBV7-3,NA,NA,TRBJ2-1
CASSEWGNSATDTQYF,TGTGCCAGCAGTGAATGGGGGAACTCTGCCACAGATACGCAGTATTTT,TRBV6-1,NA,NA,TRBJ2-3
CASSDDRTYEQYF,TGTGCCAGCAGTGACGATAGGACCTACGAGCAGTACTTC,TRBV2,NA,NA,TRBJ2-7
CASSSETGVEQYF,TGTGCCAGCAGCTCGGAGACAGGCGTCGAGCAGTACTTC,TRBV5-4,NA,NA,TRBJ2-7
CASSLGRVNEQYF,TGTGCCAGCAGCTTAGGCAGGGTAAACGAGCAGTACTTC,TRBV13,once,NA,TRBJ2-7
CASRGPSTDTQYF,TGTGCCAGCAGAGGACCTAGCACAGATACGCAGTATTTT,TRBV28,NA,NA,TRBJ2-3
CASSSTLGYSNTGELFF,TGTGCCAGCAGCTCGACCTTAGGGTATTCGAACACCGGGGAGCTGTTTTTT,TRBV11-2,once,NA,TRBJ2-2
CASRQGTSGPIRETQYF,TGCGCCAGCAGACAGGGGACTAGCGGCCCGATAAGGGAGACCCAGTACTTC,TRBV5-1,NA,TRBD2,TRBJ2-5
CASSSDKPRYNSPLHF,TGTGCCAGCAGTTCCGACAAACCCCGCTATAATTCACCCCTCCACTTT,TRBV27,NA,NA,TRBJ1-6
CASSSTGAGLEQYF,TGTGCCAGCAGCTCGACAGGGGCTGGACTCGAGCAGTACTTC,TRBV5-8,NA,TRBD1,TRBJ2-7
CASSLRAHSSGFNQPQHF,TGTGCCAGTAGTTTACGCGCCCACAGTTCGGGGTTCAATCAGCCCCAGCATTTT,TRBV19,once,NA,TRBJ1-5
CAISDSAGGADTQYF,TGTGCCATCAGTGATTCGGCGGGAGGGGCAGATACGCAGTATTTT,TRBV10-3,NA,TRBD2,TRBJ2-3
CASSLVLQETQYF,TGTGCCAGCAGCTTAGTCCTCCAAGAGACCCAGTACTTC,TRBV5-4,NA,NA,TRBJ2-5
CASSPSLVSPLHF,TGTGCCAGCAGCCCATCCTTGGTTTCACCCCTCCACTTT,TRBV7-8,NA,NA,TRBJ1-6
CASSSAWREEYEQYF,TGTGCCAGCAGCTCGGCTTGGCGGGAGGAATACGAGCAGTACTTC,TRBV5-6,NA,TRBD2,TRBJ2-7
CASSFPLAASYEQYF,TGTGCCAGCAGCTTTCCACTAGCGGCTTCCTACGAGCAGTACTTC,TRBV7-2,NA,TRBD2,TRBJ2-7
CASSSRDRPYNEQFF,TGTGCCAGCAGCTCCAGGGACAGACCCTACAATGAGCAGTTCTTC,TRBV27,NA,TRBD1,TRBJ2-1
CASSPPPPLNTQYF,TGTGCCAGCAGCCCTCCCCCACCTTTAAATACGCAGTATTTT,TRBV5-4,NA,NA,TRBJ2-3
CASSQAALGHEQYF,TGCGCCAGCAGCCAGGCCGCACTTGGGCACGAGCAGTACTTC,TRBV4-3,NA,NA,TRBJ2-7
CASSLSGSPYEQYF,TGTGCCAGCAGCCTTAGCGGGAGTCCCTACGAGCAGTACTTC,TRBV4-2,few,TRBD2,TRBJ2-7
CASTSGGPLGEQYF,TGTGCCAGCACCTCCGGCGGGCCCCTAGGGGAGCAGTACTTC,TRBV7-2,NA,NA,TRBJ2-7
CASSSRTDSDHEQYF,TGTGCCAGCAGCTCCAGGACAGACAGCGACCACGAGCAGTACTTC,TRBV5-4,NA,NA,TRBJ2-7
CASSGQLMNTEAFF,TGTGCCAGCAGTGGACAGCTAATGAACACTGAAGCTTTCTTT,TRBV2,NA,NA,TRBJ1-1
CASTTSSYNEQFF,TGTGCCAGCACCACGAGCTCCTACAATGAGCAGTTCTTC,TRBV7-3,NA,NA,TRBJ2-1
CAYHRGVNYGYTF,TGTGCCTACCACAGGGGGGTTAACTATGGCTACACCTTC,TRBV30,NA,TRBD1,TRBJ1-2
CASSLGGTGELFF,TGTGCCAGCAGTTTGGGTGGGACCGGGGAGCTGTTTTTT,TRBV6-4,NA,NA,TRBJ2-2
CASSGGLAGGGETQYF,TGCGCCAGCAGCGGGGGACTAGCGGGAGGTGGTGAGACCCAGTACTTC,TRBV5-1,NA,TRBD2,TRBJ2-5
CASSSSVDSYEQYF,TGTGCCAGCAGTTCCTCGGTCGATTCCTACGAGCAGTACTTC,TRBV6-5,NA,NA,TRBJ2-7
CASSDRDSPYEQYF,TGTGCCAGCAGCGACCGGGACAGTCCCTACGAGCAGTACTTC,TRBV7-9,NA,TRBD1,TRBJ2-7
CASSSSSYNSPLHF,TGTGCCAGCTCATCGAGCTCCTATAATTCACCCCTCCACTTT,TRBV18,NA,NA,TRBJ1-6
CASRLGGPRDTQYF,TGCGCCAGCAGACTGGGTGGCCCCCGCGATACGCAGTATTTT,TRBV5-1,NA,NA,TRBJ2-3
CASSPGTSGNLYNEQFF,TGTGCCAGCAGTCCCGGGACTAGCGGGAACCTCTACAATGAGCAGTTCTTC,TRBV28,NA,TRBD2,TRBJ2-1
CASSLEGSRIRGDTQYF,TGCGCCAGCAGCTTGGAGGGTAGCCGGATACGGGGAGATACGCAGTATTTT,TRBV5-1,NA,NA,TRBJ2-3
CASSFFQVNQPQHF,TGTGCCAGCAGCTTCTTCCAGGTCAATCAGCCCCAGCATTTT,TRBV5-6,NA,NA,TRBJ1-5
CASSQGGTSIETQYF,TGCGCCAGCAGCCAGGGGGGGACTAGCATAGAGACCCAGTACTTC,TRBV4-3,NA,TRBD2,TRBJ2-5
CASSEAVVGSDYGYTF,TGTGCCAGCAGTGAAGCGGTAGTCGGCAGCGACTATGGCTACACCTTC,TRBV2,once,NA,TRBJ1-2
CASSIGGALDTEAFF,TGTGCCAGTAGTATAGGCGGGGCTTTGGACACTGAAGCTTTCTTT,TRBV19,NA,NA,TRBJ1-1
CASSMGVSSGNTIYF,TGTGCCAGTAGTATGGGGGTCAGCTCTGGAAACACCATATATTTT,TRBV19,NA,NA,TRBJ1-3
CASSIGAVAGNYGYTF,TGTGCCAGTAGTATAGGCGCCGTGGCGGGGAACTATGGCTACACCTTC,TRBV19,NA,NA,TRBJ1-2
CASSSGLYSGNTIYF,TGTGCCAGCAGCTCCGGACTGTACTCTGGAAACACCATATATTTT,TRBV13,NA,NA,TRBJ1-3
CASSPGQGMTPQHF,TGTGCCAGCTCCCCGGGACAGGGTATGACGCCCCAGCATTTT,TRBV18,NA,TRBD1,TRBJ1-5
CASSQDLEARGSPLHF,TGTGCCAGCAGCCAAGATCTGGAGGCCCGGGGTTCACCCCTCCACTTT,TRBV4-2,NA,NA,TRBJ1-6
CASSQVSGGGAGLSYTF,TGCGCCAGCAGCCAAGTGTCAGGTGGGGGCGCAGGGCTAAGCTACACCTTC,TRBV4-1,NA,NA,TRBJ1-2